This T cell receptor beta chain was profiled in a study of somatic mutations in cytotoxic T cells in rheumatoid arthritis. Overall study findings and caveats: Slight underrepresentation of TRBV07 in rheumatoid arthritis patients was not adjusted for multiple comparisons. Antigens targeted by the expanded CD8+ clones were unknown.

Here immunoSEQ multiplex PCR was the method, and the copy in TCRdb shows in-frame clones only, minus some. Among about 6,700 clones listed, about 68% were seen once. CDR1 and CDR2 (germline): MDHEN, SYDVKM. This CDR3 spans 18 amino acids. V was pared by 6 bases and J by 1 base, with 14 bases of the junction left unmatched. Blood donors with median age about 50 years (range about 20-80), 45% to 55% female, served as healthy controls. Of note for this clone: What it binds is unknown.

The receptor's source is an older woman in good health. The genes are TRBV28 and TRBJ2-1; 8 positions agree with TRBD2. What was sequenced was CD8+ T cells sorted from blood. The CDR3 loop is CASSTMVLAGMSYNEQFF. The CDR3 region has the DNA TGTGCCAGCAGCACCATGGTTTTAGCGGGAATGTCCTACAATGAGCAGTTCTTC. Variable domain in full (rest from reference TRBV28 and TRBJ2-1): DVKVTQSSRYLVKRTGEKVFLECVQDMDHENMFWYRQDPGLGLRLIYFSYDVKMKEKGDIPEGYSVSREKKERFSLILESASTNQTSMYLCASSTMVLAGMSYNEQFFGPGTRLTVL.